This TCR beta chain was profiled in a study of Tregs in tolerant kidney transplant recipients (dated by TCRdb to the late 2010s). Some background on the complete study: Related donors were used in the transplants with nonmyeloablative bone marrow transplantation, and mixed chimerism was transient in the human trials. The study applied TCRbeta sequencing to find donor-specific regulatory T cells before combined kidney and bone marrow transplantation and then followed those same cells after transplant.

In the paper's terms, the time point label means: blood sample drawn before combined kidney and bone marrow transplant. Thawed PBMCs were FACS-sorted into unstimulated Tregs (CD4+CD25+CD127-), CD4+ non-Tregs (CD4+CD25-), CD4 cells and CD8 cells. The patients were a handful of recipients of combined kidney and bone marrow transplants from the ITN036ST trial, and samples were available only for these trial subjects. Healthy control blood was separated into PBMCs by Ficoll density gradient and cryopreserved, and patient PBMCs were collected both before and after transplant. The investigation overall reported the following: Biological reproducibility was not directly addressed, though technical replication error appeared minimal. Because the study included only a small number of patients, the results must be confirmed in larger populations and under other immunosuppression protocols. Donor-specific Treg expansion was found to exceed global Treg expansion in tolerant patients, suggesting antigen-driven rather than nonspecific expansion. For some patients, the PCR primers changed as time went on, which meant samples from those patients could not be compared with one another at the nucleotide level. Expanding Tregs with activated donor B cells appeared to identify the most biologically relevant and donor-specific TCRbeta repertoire.

For this clone: Its antigen target is currently unknown. No base qualities exist here, and no much larger clone lies one base off it.

For TCRbeta CDR3 sequencing, genomic DNA was extracted from sorted cells using the QIAGEN DNeasy Blood and Tissue Kit. High-throughput TCRbeta CDR3 sequencing was carried out commercially through immunoSEQ, with PCR amplification with bias correction and internal controls included. On the authors' methods: Unique productive TCRbeta sequences were defined by CDR3 nucleotide sequence when primers matched and otherwise by CDR3 amino acid sequence together with Vbeta and Jbeta genes. To correct sorting error, sequences shared between sorted populations at a frequency ratio of 2:1 or less were removed; the rest were assigned to the higher population. A sequence counted as donor-reactive if, in CFSE-low cells, the sequence had a frequency of at least 0.01% and was expanded at least 5-fold compared with unstimulated cells. Repertoire divergence was quantified by Jensen-Shannon divergence using the top 100 TCRbeta sequences ranked by frequency. For samples with multiple sequencing runs, sorting error was corrected in each run separately before the runs were combined. TCRdb limited this immuneACCESS table to in-frame rearrangements with V and J called. A share of clones is missing; checked studies link under half to unresolved V genes, and the rest is unexplained. D and trimming come from the DNA, and the V and J calls and clone size come from that table. The sample has roughly 69,000 clones on record, approximately 88% of them singletons. Together, the top ten hold about 0.36% of the sample.

Germline trimming amounts to 0 bases on V and 4 bases on J, with 5 as the count of junction bases outside the gene matches. Looking up the germline V gene (reference sequence) yields CDR1 LNHDA and CDR2 SQIVND. The CDR3, from cysteine to phenylalanine, totals 15 residues. CDR3 DNA only is kept here, 45 bases in frame from base 1. Recombination linked TRBV19 to TRBJ1-2; 7 bases in the junction line up with TRBD1. The receptor comes from a human donor who received a combined kidney and bone marrow transplant. The specimen was CD4+ T cells from blood, collected before the transplant. CDR3 loop: CASSIDQTGSYGYTF. The DNA sequence reads TGTGCCAGTAGTATAGACCAGACAGGGTCCTATGGCTACACCTTC. When the CDR3 is completed using the reference TRBV19 and TRBJ1-2 genes on either side, the full variable domain is DGGITQSPKYLFRKEGQNVTLSCEQNLNHDAMYWYRQDPGQGLRLIYYSQIVNDFQKGDIAEGYSVSREKKESFPLTVTSAQKNPTAFYLCASSIDQTGSYGYTFGSGTRLTVV.